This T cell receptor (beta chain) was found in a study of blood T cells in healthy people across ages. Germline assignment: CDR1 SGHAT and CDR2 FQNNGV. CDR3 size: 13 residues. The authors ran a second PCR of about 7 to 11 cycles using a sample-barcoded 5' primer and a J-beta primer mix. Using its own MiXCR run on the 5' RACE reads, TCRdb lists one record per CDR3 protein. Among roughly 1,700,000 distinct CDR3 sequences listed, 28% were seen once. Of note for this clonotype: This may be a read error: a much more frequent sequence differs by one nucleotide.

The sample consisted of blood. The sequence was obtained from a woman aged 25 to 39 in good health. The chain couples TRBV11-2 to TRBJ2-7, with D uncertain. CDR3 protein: CASSPHQLYEQDF. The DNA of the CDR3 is TGTGCCAGCAGCCCCCATCAACTCTACGAGCAGGACTTC.